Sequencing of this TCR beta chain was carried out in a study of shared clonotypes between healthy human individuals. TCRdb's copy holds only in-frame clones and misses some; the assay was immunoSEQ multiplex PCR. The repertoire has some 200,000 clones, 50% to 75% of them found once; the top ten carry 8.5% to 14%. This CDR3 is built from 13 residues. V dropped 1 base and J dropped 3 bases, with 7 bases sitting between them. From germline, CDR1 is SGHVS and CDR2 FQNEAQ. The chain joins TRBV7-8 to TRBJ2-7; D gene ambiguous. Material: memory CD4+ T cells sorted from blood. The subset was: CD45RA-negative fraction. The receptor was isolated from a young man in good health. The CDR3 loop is CASSLGEYYEQYF. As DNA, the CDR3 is TGTGCCAGCAGCTTAGGCGAGTACTACGAGCAGTACTTC.